These 31 T cell receptor beta chains were sequenced from one sample in a study of blood T cells in healthy people across ages. A second PCR, run for about 7 to 11 cycles, used a sample-barcoded 5' primer plus a J-beta primer mix. TCRdb re-called the 5' RACE reads through MiXCR, storing one row per CDR3 protein. Altogether fewer than 900,000 distinct CDR3 sequences are present, around 48% being singletons, with the ten largest covering under 35%. Sequenced material: blood. Receptors were obtained from a woman aged 60-75 years in good health.

The J gene is TRBJ2-7, the V gene TRBV9; no reliable D call. The DNA end is more similar to TRBJ2-5, so the J call may be wrong. Germline CDR1 and CDR2: SGDLS and YYNGEE. The CDR3 is made up of 13 amino acids. CDR3 protein: CASSVDAKETQYF. CDR3 in DNA: TGTGCCAGCAGCGTAGACGCGAAGGAGACCCAGTACTTC.

J is TRBJ2-3 and V is TRBV20-1; weak D call: TRBD2 (7 bases). Germline values: CDR1 DFQATT, CDR2 SNEGSKA (reference sequence). V lost 0 bases and J lost 4, with 14 bases in between. The CDR3 consists of 15 residues. Here the CDR3 DNA reads TGCAGTGCTAGAGAGGGGGCGGGAGCGGCAGATACGCAGTATTTT. Translating it yields CSAREGAGAADTQYF.

J is TRBJ2-5 and V is TRBV10-3, with 13 bases matching TRBD2. Germline CDR1 reads ENHRY; CDR2 reads SYGVKD. The CDR3 is 15 residues long. V lost 6 bases, J lost 3 bases, and 4 bases stayed unmatched. Here the CDR3 reads CAIREGTSGKETQYF. CDR3 bases: TGTGCCATCAGGGAAGGGACTAGCGGGAAAGAGACCCAGTACTTC.

This clonotype appeared once. The chain recombines TRBV28 with TRBJ2-7; 7 nucleotides align to TRBD1. The CDR3 runs to 15 residues. CDR1 and CDR2 (germline): MDHEN, SYDVKM. The J segment lost 0 bases and the V segment lost 6 bases, leaving 8 bases of the junction unmatched. CDR3 sequence: CASRLQGTVSYEQYF. CDR3 in DNA: TGTGCCAGCAGGCTACAGGGGACGGTCTCCTACGAGCAGTACTTC.

This clonotype was recorded a few times. J is TRBJ2-1 and V is TRBV7-2; perhaps D is TRBD1 or TRBD2 (7 bases each). This CDR3 comprises 16 residues. Germline-derived CDR1 and CDR2 are SGHTA and FQGNSA. V was pared by 5 bases and J by 4 bases, with 18 bases between. CDR3 residues: CASSLPPGGGYNEQFF. CDR3 nucleotide sequence: TGTGCCAGCAGCCTCCCCCCAGGGGGGGGGTACAATGAGCAGTTCTTC.

This clonotype was counted a few times. V gene TRBV5-1 combines with J gene TRBJ2-5; D uncertain. CDR3 length equals 12 residues. The germline V and J ends were trimmed by 5 bases and 3 bases, with 8 bases remaining between them. Germline loops: CDR1 SGHRS, CDR2 YFSETQ. CDR3 protein: CASRYGEETQYF. The CDR3 region has the DNA TGCGCCAGCAGATACGGAGAAGAGACCCAGTACTTC.

The genes are TRBV29-1 and TRBJ2-1, with TRBD1 matching over 12 bases. Trimming took 6 bases from V and 8 from J; bases not matched to a gene: 8. CDR3 length equals 14 residues. Looked up from germline, CDR1 is SQVTM and CDR2 is ANQGSEA. The DNA of the CDR3 is TGCAGCGTGGGGGACAGGGGGCGTTCCGATGAGCAGTTCTTC. Protein product: CSVGDRGRSDEQFF.

V and J are TRBV20-1 and TRBJ2-3, with D perhaps TRBD2 (6 bases). V shed 5 bases and J shed 2 bases, with 11 bases lying between them. Germline CDR1 and CDR2: DFQATT and SNEGSKA (reference sequence). The CDR3 contains 13 residues. The CDR3 nucleotides are TGCAGTGCTTCGGGAGTCAACACAGATACGCAGTATTTT. Translating gives CSASGVNTDTQYF.

V and J are TRBV10-3 and TRBJ2-1, with D possibly matching TRBD2 (5 bases). From germline, CDR1 is ENHRY and CDR2 SYGVKD. V lost 6 bases and J 2 bases, leaving 14 bases between the germline ends. The CDR3 is 15 residues long. The CDR3 nucleotides read TGTGCCATCAGCGGGGTCCCCATGACCTACAATGAGCAGTTCTTC. Amino acids: CAISGVPMTYNEQFF.

The gene calls are TRBV29-1 and TRBJ1-2, with D perhaps TRBD1 (5 bases). CDR3 length: 13 amino acids. CDR1 and CDR2 from the germline V gene are SQVTM and ANQGSEA. CDR3 loop: CGTRAGSDYGYTF. The CDR3 DNA follows: TGCGGCACTAGGGCAGGGTCGGACTATGGCTACACCTTC.

The chain links TRBV12-3 or TRBV12-4 to TRBJ2-5, with D uncertain. This CDR3 comprises 18 residues. Trimming took off 0 bases at V and 5 bases at J, with 22 bases between the two ends. Here the CDR3 reads CASSLAGRRKAKGETQYF. CDR3 DNA: TGTGCCAGCAGTTTAGCAGGCAGGCGGAAAGCCAAGGGTGAGACCCAGTACTTC.

The chain combines TRBV6-2 or TRBV6-3 with TRBJ2-4; D not resolved. Germline CDR1 MNHEY, CDR2 SVGEGT. The CDR3 is 16 amino acids. Trimming stripped 8 bases from V and 7 bases from J, with 24 bases between. CDR3 sequence (DNA): TGTGCCAGCCTTCCGAACCGGCCAGACGTAGGGAACATTCAGTACTTC. This gives the protein CASLPNRPDVGNIQYF.

This chain links TRBV24-1 with TRBJ2-3, with D possibly being TRBD1 or TRBD2 (5 bases each). The ends were cut back, 9 bases at V and 3 bases at J, with 12 bases in the middle. The CDR3 extends over 13 amino acids. CDR1 KGHDR and CDR2 SFDVKD come from the germline V gene. This CDR3 is CATEGTLTDTQYF. The CDR3 DNA is TGTGCCACCGAGGGGACGTTGACAGATACGCAGTATTTT.

This chain links TRBV4-3 with TRBJ1-2; 8 bases align to TRBD1. This CDR3 region has 18 residues. V lost 0 bases and J lost 4; bases outside the gene matches: 13. Per germline, CDR1 LGHNA and CDR2 YSLEER. CDR3 in amino acids: CASSQEGGTSGGLYGYTF. CDR3 sequence (DNA): TGCGCCAGCAGCCAAGAAGGGGGAACGTCAGGGGGCCTCTATGGCTACACCTTC.

A few counts support this clonotype. The chain joins TRBV20-1 to TRBJ2-5, with 7 positions matching TRBD2. CDR1 and CDR2 from the germline V gene are DFQATT and SNEGSKA (reference sequence). The CDR3 is made up of 13 amino acids. The ends lost 1 base at V and 4 bases at J; junction bases unmatched: 3. The CDR3 loop is CSARGGEGETQYF. DNA of the CDR3: TGCAGTGCTAGAGGGGGGGAGGGAGAGACCCAGTACTTC.

The table lists this clonotype with a few counts. J is TRBJ2-1 and V is TRBV20-1, with 12 nucleotides matching TRBD2. V shed 5 bases, J shed 5 bases, and the junction held 7 bases outside the gene matches. CDR3 size: 15 residues. CDR1 and CDR2 from the germline V gene are DFQATT and SNEGSKA (reference sequence). The CDR3 DNA reads TGCAGTGCTCCCCTACTAGCGGGAGGTGACAATGAGCAGTTCTTC. Amino acids: CSAPLLAGGDNEQFF.

This chain joins TRBV4-1 and TRBJ2-3; weak D call: TRBD1 (5 bases). The CDR3 runs to 15 residues. CDR1 is MGHRA and CDR2 is YSYEKL in the germline V gene. V lost 6 bases and J lost 3, with 16 bases in between. The CDR3 sequence: CASRDTPQGTDTQYF. CDR3 DNA sequence: TGCGCCAGCAGGGACACCCCCCAGGGAACAGATACGCAGTATTTT.

This clonotype occurred a few times. The V call is TRBV18, the J call TRBJ2-1; D is possibly TRBD2 (5 bases). The germline V gene encodes CDR1 KGHSH and CDR2 LQKENI. CDR3 length: 15 residues. V was cut by 3 bases and J by 3 bases, with 12 bases left in between. Written as DNA, the CDR3 is TGTGCCAGCTCACCTGCGGGCCCTTACTACAATGAGCAGTTCTTC. It is translated as CASSPAGPYYNEQFF.

This sequence joins TRBV20-1 and TRBJ2-7; D is undetermined. CDR3 length: 13 amino acids. CDR1 is DFQATT, CDR2 SNEGSKA, per germline (reference sequence). V shed 0 bases and J shed 4 bases, with 10 bases lying between them. The CDR3 DNA sequence: TGCAGTGCTAGAGATCCCAGGAAATACGAGCAGTACTTC. This translates into CSARDPRKYEQYF.

The rearrangement uses TRBV7-2 and TRBJ2-4; D is perhaps TRBD2 (6 bases). The J call is uncertain, as TRBJ2-5 better fits the DNA end. Germline V gene sequence: CDR1 SGHTA, CDR2 FQGNSA. The CDR3 has 13 residues. This chain's CDR3 is CASSQTSLETQYF. Written as DNA, the CDR3 is TGTGCCAGCAGCCAGACTAGTTTAGAGACCCAGTACTTC.

This clonotype appeared a few times. This chain joins TRBV10-3 and TRBJ1-1, with 7 bases identical to TRBD1. J gave up 1 base and V 0 bases, and 8 bases lay outside the gene matches. Germline V gene data show CDR1 as ENHRY and CDR2 as SYGVKD. CDR3 size: 17 residues. Here the CDR3 DNA reads TGTGCCATCAGTGAGTCATGGGGACAGAAGGCGAACACTGAAGCTTTCTTT. This translates into CAISESWGQKANTEAFF.

The V and J genes are TRBV20-1 and TRBJ2-7; 12 bases fit TRBD1. Germline V gene data show CDR1 as DFQATT and CDR2 as SNEGSKA (reference sequence). The CDR3 sequence is 15 residues long. J gave up 6 bases and V 3 bases, and 9 bases lay outside the gene matches. The CDR3 region is CSARVPGTGGGEQYF. CDR3 in DNA: TGCAGTGCTAGGGTACCCGGGACAGGGGGCGGCGAGCAGTACTTC.

This clonotype has only a few counts. The chain couples TRBV11-2 to TRBJ2-5; D gene ambiguous. V was shortened by 1 base and J by 2 bases, with 11 bases between the two germline ends. This CDR3 comprises 15 residues. Germline CDR1 SGHAT, CDR2 FQNNGV. The CDR3 DNA is TGTGCCAGCAGCTTAGCGGGCGACGCTCAAGAGACCCAGTACTTC. Its translation is CASSLAGDAQETQYF.

V gene TRBV13 combines with J gene TRBJ2-7; 8 bases are a match to TRBD2. The CDR3 sequence is 16 residues long. Germline V gene data show CDR1 as PRHDT and CDR2 as FYEKMQ (reference sequence). V shed 6 bases and J 0 bases; nucleotides not matched to a gene: 10. The CDR3 region has the DNA TGTGCCAGCAGTTGGTGTAGCGGGACTAGCTCCTACGAGCAGTACTTC. It encodes CASSWCSGTSSYEQYF.

The rearrangement links TRBV25-1 to TRBJ2-1; D not certain. The V gene lost 4 bases and the J gene lost 6 bases, with 4 bases spanning the gap. Germline V gene sequence: CDR1 MGHDK, CDR2 SYGVNS. The CDR3 sequence is 11 residues long. As DNA, the CDR3 is TGTGCCAGCAGTGCGGTCAATGAGCAGTTCTTC. It translates to CASSAVNEQFF. The complete variable domain, with remaining parts taken from reference TRBV25-1 and TRBJ2-1, reads EADIYQTPRYLVIGTGKKITLECSQTMGHDKMYWYQQDPGMELHLIHYSYGVNSTEKGDLSSESTVSRIRTEHFPLTLESARPSHTSQYLCASSAVNEQFFGPGTRLTVL.

CDR3 loop: CASSSAAGVPYNEQFF. CDR3 in DNA: TGTGCCAGCAGCTCGGCAGCGGGAGTGCCCTACAATGAGCAGTTCTTC. The rearrangement links TRBV11-2 to TRBJ2-1, with 8 bases lining up with TRBD2. This CDR3 region has 16 residues. The germline V gene encodes CDR1 SGHAT and CDR2 FQNNGV. J lost 2 bases, V lost 4 bases, and 7 bases had no gene match.

J is TRBJ2-5 and V is TRBV20-1, with 12 nucleotides matching TRBD2. This CDR3 comprises 16 residues. Germline CDR1 DFQATT, CDR2 SNEGSKA (reference sequence). V gave up 3 bases and J gave up 3 bases; unmatched junction bases: 8. The CDR3 DNA reads as TGCAGTGCTAGCTCGGGACTAGCGGGCCGGGAAGAGACCCAGTACTTC. Amino acid sequence: CSASSGLAGREETQYF.

This clonotype turned up a few times. The V and J genes are TRBV24-1 and TRBJ2-1; D is undetermined. The length of the CDR3 is 15 residues. Germline CDR1 and CDR2: KGHDR and SFDVKD. V lost 0 bases and J 6 bases, leaving 11 bases between the germline ends. DNA for the CDR3: TGTGCCACCAGTGATTTGGATCCGAATCTCAATGAGCAGTTCTTC. It translates to CATSDLDPNLNEQFF.

The V gene is TRBV25-1, the J gene TRBJ2-2; D might be TRBD2 (5 bases). This CDR3 spans 13 amino acids. V was cut by 6 bases and J by 4 bases, with 9 bases left in between. Germline-derived CDR1 and CDR2 are MGHDK and SYGVNS. The CDR3, as DNA: TGTGCCAGCAGGAGGGCCGGCACCGGGGAGCTGTTTTTT. The encoded protein is CASRRAGTGELFF.

This chain connects TRBV14 to TRBJ2-7; unclear D gene. The J call may be in error: the DNA end matches TRBJ2-5 better. The CDR3 totals 17 residues. The V gene's germline CDR1 is SGHDN and CDR2 FVKESK. The CDR3 sequence is CASSQGFSRTLWETQYF. In DNA form, the CDR3 reads TGTGCCAGCAGCCAAGGATTTAGCAGGACCCTCTGGGAGACCCAGTACTTC.

This chain links TRBV5-1 with TRBJ1-1; 7 bases agree with TRBD1. The trim removed 4 bases at V and 3 bases at J, leaving 6 bases unmatched. The germline V gene encodes CDR1 SGHRS and CDR2 YFSETQ. The CDR3 is 14 amino acids. CDR3 bases: TGCGCCAGCAGCCGAGACAGGGAGGACACTGAAGCTTTCTTT. Its protein is CASSRDREDTEAFF.